Following are 14 T cell receptor beta chains from one sample sequenced in a study of blood T cell repertoires in COVID-19. The repertoire was sequenced with immunoSEQ multiplex PCR; TCRdb's copy has only in-frame clones and lacks some. The sample records hundreds of thousands of clones, over 75% being singletons. Sequencing used PBMCs or T cells enriched from blood (not recorded which). The receptors shown here come from a woman aged 40 to 50 who had recovered from COVID-19.

The chain combines TRBV18 with TRBJ1-2; 8 nucleotides align to TRBD1. CDR3 length: 18 amino acids. Per the germline V gene, CDR1 is KGHSH and CDR2 is LQKENI. With V trimmed by 5 bases and J by 2 bases, 16 bases remained unmatched. The CDR3 DNA sequence: TGTGCCAGCTCATACAGAAAGGGACAGGCCATAAGGAACTATGGCTACACCTTC. It is translated as CASSYRKGQAIRNYGYTF. Variable domain in full (rest from reference TRBV18 and TRBJ1-2): NAGVMQNPRHLVRRRGQEARLRCSPMKGHSHVYWYRQLPEEGLKFMVYLQKENIIDESGMPKERFSAEFPKEGPSILRIQQVVRGDSAAYFCASSYRKGQAIRNYGYTFGSGTRLTVV.

This rearrangement joins TRBV7-3 to TRBJ1-1, with D possibly being TRBD1 (5 bases). The V gene lost 1 base and the J gene lost 0 bases, with 9 bases spanning the gap. CDR1 is SGHTA, CDR2 FQGTGA, per germline. The CDR3 covers 15 residues. The CDR3 is CASSLMGTMNTEAFF. CDR3 DNA sequence: TGTGCCAGCAGCTTAATGGGGACTATGAACACTGAAGCTTTCTTT.

The chain has TRBV20-1 and TRBJ2-7, with D possibly being TRBD1 (6 bases). Germline-derived CDR1 and CDR2 are DFQATT and SNEGSKA (reference sequence). The CDR3 totals 12 residues. V lost 3 bases, J lost 5 bases, and 11 bases lay in between. The CDR3 spells CSASRRDNEQYF. For the CDR3, the DNA is TGCAGTGCTAGTCGCAGGGACAACGAGCAGTACTTC.

The chain has TRBV19 and TRBJ2-5; a possible D gene is TRBD2 (6 bases). V lost 6 bases to trimming and J lost 5 bases, with 16 bases between them. Germline assignment: CDR1 LNHDA and CDR2 SQIVND (reference sequence). The CDR3 spans 14 residues. The CDR3 bases are TGTGCCAGTAGCCCATCGACTAGTTTGGAGACCCAGTACTTC. It codes for CASSPSTSLETQYF.

The genes are TRBV12-3 or TRBV12-4 and TRBJ1-2; D is ambiguous. The V end lost 5 bases, the J end lost 7 bases, and 11 bases lay between the germline ends. This CDR3 contains 12 residues. As DNA, the CDR3 is TGTGCCAGCAGTGGATCGGGTAGTGGCTACACCTTC. Encoded protein: CASSGSGSGYTF.

The chain uses TRBV5-4 and TRBJ2-3; D may be TRBD2 (6 bases). V lost 4 bases, J lost 3 bases, and 15 bases lay in between. The CDR3 sequence is 15 residues long. Germline V lookup: CDR1 SGHNT, CDR2 YYREEE (reference sequence). The CDR3 here is CASSRSGGVTDTQYF. The CDR3 nucleotides read TGTGCCAGCAGCCGGTCTGGCGGGGTTACAGATACGCAGTATTTT. Full variable domain (remainder filled in from reference TRBV5-4 and TRBJ2-3): ETGVTQSPTHLIKTRGQQVTLRCSSQSGHNTVSWYQQALGQGPQFIFQYYREEENGRGNFPPRFSGLQFPNYSSELNVNALELDDSALYLCASSRSGGVTDTQYFGPGTRLTVL.

This clone was seen once. This rearrangement joins TRBV5-1 to TRBJ2-1; tentative D call: TRBD2 (5 bases). This CDR3 comprises 15 residues. Germline values: CDR1 SGHRS, CDR2 YFSETQ. V dropped 0 bases and J dropped 5 bases, with 12 bases sitting between them. CDR3 region: CASSLAPSRDNEQFF. In DNA, the CDR3 is TGCGCCAGCAGCTTGGCCCCTAGCAGAGACAATGAGCAGTTCTTC.

About this clone itself: The identical CDR3 is also encoded by other nucleotide sequences in the sample. The J gene is TRBJ1-2, the V gene TRBV9; 8 bases align to TRBD1. V lost 0 bases, J lost 2 bases, and 0 bases stayed unmatched. This CDR3 has 14 amino acids. Per germline, CDR1 SGDLS and CDR2 YYNGEE. DNA of the CDR3: TGTGCCAGCAGCGTAGGACAGGGGAACTATGGCTACACCTTC. It yields the protein CASSVGQGNYGYTF.

This rearrangement joins TRBV5-1 to TRBJ2-5; D might be TRBD1 (6 bases). The V end was cut by 10 bases, the J end by 4 bases, with 17 bases between. CDR1 and CDR2 from the germline V gene are SGHRS and YFSETQ. This CDR3 contains 13 residues. CDR3 region: CASRNRELETQYF. DNA of the CDR3: TGCGCCTCCCGGAACAGGGAGTTAGAGACCCAGTACTTC.

The chain has TRBV7-6 and TRBJ1-1, with 9 bases fitting TRBD1. Germline V CDR1 and CDR2: SGHVS, FNYEAQ. V lost 4 bases to trimming and J lost 5 bases; unmatched junction nucleotides: 2. This CDR3 has 13 residues. The CDR3 DNA reads as TGTGCCAGCAGCTGGGACAGGGAAACTGAAGCTTTCTTT. Protein sequence: CASSWDRETEAFF.

This clone was counted once. V usage is TRBV10-3 and J usage is TRBJ1-3, with a weak D call TRBD1 (5 bases). This CDR3 spans 13 amino acids. Trimming took 6 bases from V and 4 from J, leaving 10 bases between them. Per the germline V gene, CDR1 is ENHRY and CDR2 is SYGVKD. CDR3 coding DNA: TGTGCCATCAGCCAGGGATCGGGAAACACCATATATTTT. Its translation: CAISQGSGNTIYF.

The sample holds one count of this clone. The chain uses TRBV7-9 and TRBJ2-7; 8 nucleotides line up with TRBD2. This CDR3 has 15 amino acids. Trimming took 4 bases from V and 0 from J; bases not matched to a gene: 5. Germline loops: CDR1 SEHNR, CDR2 FQNEAQ (reference sequence). The CDR3 region has the DNA TGTGCCAGCAGCTCGGGAGGGAGCACCTCCTACGAGCAGTACTTC. Its protein is CASSSGGSTSYEQYF.

V usage is TRBV9 and J usage is TRBJ2-1; the match to TRBD2 covers 12 bases. Germline V lookup: CDR1 SGDLS, CDR2 YYNGEE. The CDR3 covers 21 residues. The trim removed 4 bases at V and 4 bases at J, leaving 21 bases unmatched. CDR3 nucleotide sequence: TGTGCCAGCAGCCCTCGTTTCTCGACTAGCGGGAGAATTGAGCGTTACAATGAGCAGTTCTTC. Translating it yields CASSPRFSTSGRIERYNEQFF. The full variable domain, its missing parts supplied by reference TRBV9 and TRBJ2-1, is DSGVTQTPKHLITATGQRVTLRCSPRSGDLSVYWYQQSLDQGLQFLIQYYNGEERAKGNILERFSAQQFPDLHSELNLSSLELGDSALYFCASSPRFSTSGRIERYNEQFFGPGTRLTVL.

This chain links TRBV2 with TRBJ1-2, with TRBD1 identical over 7 bases. This CDR3 has 14 residues. With V trimmed by 1 base and J by 7 bases, 6 bases remained unmatched. Germline V gene lookup returns CDR1 SNHLY and CDR2 FYNNEI. CDR3 sequence: CASSEGRRGVGYTF. The DNA for the CDR3 is TGTGCCAGCAGTGAAGGTCGCAGGGGGGTTGGCTACACCTTC.